Listed here are 30 T cell receptor beta chains from one sample, sequenced in a study of cytomegalovirus exposure and HLA in healthy donors. PCR amplification relied on 60 Vbeta primers (plus 13 Jbeta primers). The assay was immunoSEQ multiplex PCR, and TCRdb's table has in-frame clones only and misses some. Of about 160,000 clones in the sample, over 75% were seen once. Sequences were obtained from PBMCs. These receptors came from a man in his fifties or sixties in good health and CMV-seropositive.

The rearrangement joins TRBV28 to TRBJ2-1; 7 bases agree with TRBD2. V lost 5 bases and J lost 0; bases outside the gene matches: 7. The germline V gene has CDR1 MDHEN and CDR2 SYDVKM. The CDR3 is made up of 16 amino acids. The CDR3 region has the DNA TGTGCCAGCAGTCGGTGGGAGCGGGGCTCCTACAATGAGCAGTTCTTC. Residues: CASSRWERGSYNEQFF.

This clone turned up a few times. The chain joins TRBV2 to TRBJ1-4; TRBD1 matches 7 bases. Germline CDR1 and CDR2: SNHLY and FYNNEI. The CDR3 is made up of 15 amino acids. Germline trimming cut 4 bases from V and 8 bases from J; bases unmatched to any gene: 10. The CDR3, as DNA: TGTGCCAGCAGTGTGACTCAGGGGGTAGGCGAAAAACTGTTTTTT. Its translation: CASSVTQGVGEKLFF.

The rearrangement joins TRBV7-8 to TRBJ2-1; 8 bases fit TRBD2. V lost 2 bases, J lost 7 bases, and 7 bases stayed unmatched. The CDR3 has 15 amino acids. In germline, CDR1 is SGHVS, CDR2 FQNEAQ. The CDR3 DNA is TGTGCCAGCAGCTTAAGCGGGAGTTTGGGGAATGAGCAGTTCTTC. Protein sequence: CASSLSGSLGNEQFF.

The rearrangement links TRBV5-1 to TRBJ2-3, with D possibly matching TRBD2 (7 bases). The CDR3 totals 17 residues. Germline V gene sequence: CDR1 SGHRS, CDR2 YFSETQ. The V gene lost 2 bases and the J gene lost 2 bases, with 18 bases spanning the gap. The CDR3 coding sequence is TGCGCCAGCAGCTTCGATGGGCGGGGGCCCTCCACAGATACGCAGTATTTT. It specifies CASSFDGRGPSTDTQYF.

The V and J genes are TRBV5-1 and TRBJ1-1, with 9 bases matching TRBD1. Per the germline V gene, CDR1 is SGHRS and CDR2 is YFSETQ. The CDR3 is 14 amino acids. V lost 3 bases to trimming and J lost 2 bases; unmatched junction nucleotides: 2. The CDR3 reads CASSSQGANTEAFF. CDR3 DNA: TGCGCCAGCAGCTCACAGGGGGCTAACACTGAAGCTTTCTTT.

The genes are TRBV6-1 and TRBJ1-5; D not certain. The CDR3 contains 16 residues. The V and J ends lost 3 bases and 2 bases respectively, with 14 bases between them. CDR1 is MNHNS, CDR2 SASEGT, per germline. In nucleotides, the CDR3 is TGTGCCAGCAGTGATAGAGGAAGTCAAGGCAATCAGCCCCAGCATTTT. It encodes CASSDRGSQGNQPQHF.

The chain links TRBV5-1 to TRBJ2-1; TRBD2 matches 8 bases. The CDR3 is made up of 15 amino acids. With 4 bases clipped from V and 6 bases from J, the junction kept 9 bases outside the gene matches. CDR1 and CDR2 from the germline V gene are SGHRS and YFSETQ. Written as DNA, the CDR3 is TGCGCCAGCAGCACGGGACTAGGGATCCGCAATGAGCAGTTCTTC. This translates into CASSTGLGIRNEQFF.

V is TRBV5-1 and J is TRBJ2-3; 8 positions agree with TRBD2. Germline CDR1 reads SGHRS; CDR2 reads YFSETQ. V dropped 4 bases and J dropped 1; count of bases not matched to a gene: 8. This CDR3 region has 16 residues. The CDR3 is CASSVSGGWGTDTQYF. The DNA for the CDR3 is TGCGCCAGCAGCGTAAGCGGGGGTTGGGGCACAGATACGCAGTATTTT.

This chain uses TRBV2 with TRBJ2-7; possible D gene TRBD1, 5 bases. CDR1 and CDR2 from the germline V gene are SNHLY and FYNNEI. The CDR3 runs 12 residues. V shed 6 bases and J shed 2 bases, with 8 bases lying between them. The DNA for the CDR3 is TGTGCCAGCAGCCTACAGGCCTACGAGCAGTACTTC. Its translation: CASSLQAYEQYF.

CDR3 amino acids: CASSPGAGDYNEQFF. The CDR3 DNA follows: TGTGCCAGCAGCCCTGGGGCAGGGGATTACAATGAGCAGTTCTTC. The V gene is TRBV5-5, the J gene TRBJ2-1, with a possible D match to TRBD1 (6 bases). This CDR3 spans 15 amino acids. The ends were cut back, 4 bases at V and 4 bases at J, with 15 bases in the middle. The germline V gene encodes CDR1 SGHKS and CDR2 YYEKEE (reference sequence).

The chain links TRBV11-3 to TRBJ2-7; possibly TRBD2 for D (6 bases). Trimming stripped 5 bases from V and 9 bases from J, with 14 bases between. Germline CDR1 reads SGHNT; CDR2 reads YENEEA. CDR3 length: 12 residues. The CDR3 DNA reads TGTGCCAGCAGCGCAAACATGGGAGGGCAGTACTTC. Translated: CASSANMGGQYF.

The rearrangement uses TRBV5-1 and TRBJ1-3, with D possibly TRBD1 on 5 matching bases. V was cut by 4 bases and J by 2 bases, with 7 bases left in between. The length of the CDR3 is 13 residues. Germline lookup yields CDR1 SGHRS and CDR2 YFSETQ. The chain's CDR3 is CASSPDTGNTIYF. DNA of the CDR3: TGCGCCAGCAGCCCGGACACTGGAAACACCATATATTTT.

The rearrangement joins TRBV29-1 to TRBJ2-2; 7 bases are shared with TRBD2. Germline CDR1 SQVTM, CDR2 ANQGSEA. Losses at the gene ends were 0 bases for V and 0 bases for J; bases not matched to a gene: 7. There are 17 residues in the CDR3. The CDR3 bases are TGCAGCGTTGAAGATCCCTGGAGCGGGGCGAACACCGGGGAGCTGTTTTTT. It translates to CSVEDPWSGANTGELFF.

Only one count was recorded for this clone. J is TRBJ1-2 and V is TRBV5-6, with 9 bases matching TRBD1. The V gene's germline CDR1 is SGHDT and CDR2 YYEEEE. The CDR3 has 17 amino acids. V lost 4 bases to trimming and J lost 2 bases; unmatched junction nucleotides: 12. The CDR3 spells CASSPGQGSKSNYGYTF. CDR3 coding DNA: TGTGCCAGCAGCCCAGGACAGGGGTCAAAATCGAACTATGGCTACACCTTC.

The chain carries TRBV27 and TRBJ2-7; weak D call: TRBD2 (5 bases). Germline CDR1 is MNHEY and CDR2 is SMNVEV (reference sequence). Deletions cut 10 bases from V and 2 bases from J, with 18 bases between. CDR3 length: 14 residues. CDR3 amino acids: CATALGRAAYEQYF. The CDR3 DNA reads TGTGCCACAGCCCTCGGGCGGGCAGCCTACGAGCAGTACTTC.

The chain employs TRBV7-8 and TRBJ2-2; TRBD1 aligns across 7 bases. The CDR3 runs 15 residues. Germline trimming cut 5 bases from V and 1 base from J; bases unmatched to any gene: 4. The germline V gene has CDR1 SGHVS and CDR2 FQNEAQ. CDR3 loop: CASSQRTGNTGELFF. Written as DNA, the CDR3 is TGTGCCAGCAGCCAGCGGACAGGGAACACCGGGGAGCTGTTTTTT.

The rearrangement links TRBV7-9 to TRBJ1-1, with a possible D match to TRBD1 (6 bases). Trimming pared 4 bases from V and 5 bases from J, leaving 14 bases between. The CDR3 has 14 residues. Germline values: CDR1 SEHNR, CDR2 FQNEAQ (reference sequence). The CDR3 is CASSSTPGETEAFF. DNA for the CDR3: TGTGCCAGCAGCTCGACGCCAGGGGAGACTGAAGCTTTCTTT. Full variable domain (missing parts from reference TRBV7-9 and TRBJ1-1): DTGVSQNPRHKITKRGQNVTFRCDPISEHNRLYWYRQTLGQGPEFLTYFQNEAQLEKSRLLSDRFSAERPKGSFSTLEIQRTEQGDSAMYLCASSSTPGETEAFFGQGTRLTVV.

The rearrangement joins TRBV9 to TRBJ1-6; D gene ambiguous. This CDR3 has 13 residues. Germline CDR1 reads SGDLS; CDR2 reads YYNGEE. Trimming pared 0 bases from V and 7 bases from J, leaving 5 bases between. The CDR3 DNA is TGTGCCAGCAGCGTAGTGGAGAATTCACCCCTCCACTTT. This encodes CASSVVENSPLHF.

This chain uses TRBV6-5 with TRBJ2-7, with D perhaps matching TRBD2 (6 bases). Germline V gene data show CDR1 as MNHEY and CDR2 as SVGAGI. The ends were cut back, 2 bases at V and 2 bases at J, with 7 bases in the middle. This CDR3 is 13 amino acids long. The CDR3 nucleotides are TGTGCCAGCAGTTACGGGAGGCCCTACGAGCAGTACTTC. It yields the protein CASSYGRPYEQYF.

The gene calls are TRBV30 and TRBJ2-7, with 9 bases fitting TRBD2. V lost 3 bases to trimming and J lost 4 bases; unmatched junction nucleotides: 7. CDR1 is GTSNPN, CDR2 SVGIG, per germline (reference sequence). The CDR3 is made up of 14 amino acids. CDR3 coding DNA: TGTGCCTGGAGCGCGACTAGCGGACTTTACGAGCAGTACTTC. It is translated as CAWSATSGLYEQYF.

The chain couples TRBV10-3 to TRBJ1-5; D is uncertain. The germline gives CDR1 ENHRY, CDR2 SYGVKD. This CDR3 is 15 amino acids long. Trimming cost V 3 bases and J 2 bases, with 11 bases left between them. CDR3 residues: CAISEDGGRNQPQHF. CDR3 nucleotide sequence: TGTGCCATCAGTGAAGACGGAGGACGCAATCAGCCCCAGCATTTT.

A note on this clone: This same CDR3 is encoded by further DNA sequences in the sample. The chain couples TRBV7-3 to TRBJ2-2; 11 bases are a match to TRBD2. The germline V gene encodes CDR1 SGHTA and CDR2 FQGTGA. The CDR3 extends over 15 amino acids. The ends lost 2 bases at V and 4 bases at J; junction bases unmatched: 0. CDR3 sequence: CASSLGLAGTGELFF. The CDR3 region has the DNA TGTGCCAGCAGCTTAGGACTAGCGGGCACCGGGGAGCTGTTTTTT. The full variable domain, in which reference TRBV7-3 and TRBJ2-2 provide the parts outside the CDR3, is GAGVSQTPSNKVTEKGKYVELRCDPISGHTALYWYRQSLGQGPEFLIYFQGTGAADDSGLPNDRFFAVRPEGSVSTLKIQRTERGDSAVYLCASSLGLAGTGELFFGEGSRLTVL.

This chain joins TRBV5-1 and TRBJ1-3; TRBD1 matches 8 bases. Germline V lookup: CDR1 SGHRS, CDR2 YFSETQ. V was pared by 1 base and J by 3 bases, with 3 bases of the junction left unmatched. The CDR3 length is 15 residues. The CDR3 DNA follows: TGCGCCAGCAGCTTGACAGGGGGTTATGGAAACACCATATATTTT. Protein: CASSLTGGYGNTIYF.

This clone appeared once. The chain is built from TRBV11-2 and TRBJ1-1; D is possibly TRBD1 (6 bases). The CDR3 runs 13 residues. V was shortened by 5 bases and J by 4 bases, with 11 bases between the two germline ends. Looked up from germline, CDR1 is SGHAT and CDR2 is FQNNGV. The chain's CDR3 is CASSTQGTTEAFF. CDR3 in DNA: TGTGCCAGCAGCACACAGGGTACCACTGAAGCTTTCTTT.

This clone was detected only a few times. At the DNA level, this CDR3 is encoded by other sequences in the same sample as well. CDR3 in DNA: TGCAGTGCCCAAAACACTGAAGCTTTCTTT. This sequence encodes CSAQNTEAFF. The gene calls are TRBV20-1 and TRBJ1-1, with D hard to call. The germline CDR1 and CDR2 sequences are DFQATT and SNEGSKA (reference sequence). The length of the CDR3 is 10 residues. The V end lost 6 bases, the J end lost 2 bases, and 4 bases lay between the germline ends.

CDR3 region: CASSHRTGGSNTGELFF. The CDR3 DNA reads TGCGCCAGCAGCCATCGGACAGGGGGCTCGAACACCGGGGAGCTGTTTTTT. J is TRBJ2-2 and V is TRBV4-3; 11 positions agree with TRBD1. The CDR3 covers 17 residues. Trimming took 3 bases from V and 0 from J; bases not matched to a gene: 3. CDR1 is LGHNA and CDR2 is YSLEER in the germline V gene.

This chain connects TRBV19 to TRBJ1-5; D not resolved. This CDR3 comprises 13 residues. Per the germline V gene, CDR1 is LNHDA and CDR2 is SQIVND (reference sequence). Deletions cut 5 bases from V and 0 bases from J, with 5 bases between. In DNA, the CDR3 is TGTGCCAGTAGTTTCCGTAGCAATCAGCCCCAGCATTTT. Its translation is CASSFRSNQPQHF.

V usage is TRBV28 and J usage is TRBJ2-7; 8 bases are shared with TRBD1. Germline V gives CDR1 MDHEN, CDR2 SYDVKM. This CDR3 spans 15 amino acids. The V and J ends lost 0 bases and 0 bases, in that order; junction bases with no gene match: 1. The CDR3 nucleotides are TGTGCCAGCAGTTTATGGGGGACAGGCTCCTACGAGCAGTACTTC. This translates into CASSLWGTGSYEQYF.

This chain connects TRBV7-9 to TRBJ2-3, with 9 bases aligning to TRBD2. The CDR3 loop spans 15 amino acids. The germline V gene encodes CDR1 SEHNR and CDR2 FQNEAQ (reference sequence). The trim removed 5 bases at V and 2 bases at J, leaving 5 bases unmatched. CDR3 DNA: TGTGCCAGCAGCCCGACTAGCGGCCTCACAGATACGCAGTATTTT. Translated: CASSPTSGLTDTQYF.

This clone has only one observation. The chain joins TRBV28 to TRBJ1-2, with 9 bases lining up with TRBD1. This CDR3 comprises 15 residues. V lost 10 bases to trimming and J lost 4 bases; unmatched junction nucleotides: 13. The V gene's germline CDR1 is MDHEN and CDR2 SYDVKM. This CDR3 is CATLGGGDRAYGYTF. The DNA of the CDR3 is TGTGCCACCTTGGGAGGAGGGGACAGGGCCTATGGCTACACCTTC.